The source of this T cell receptor (beta chain) is a study of regulatory T cells in long-lasting Graves disease. This clonotype was detected ten times or more. Arm-PCR of CDR3 regions and iRepertoire HTBI primers were used to build TCR beta libraries. TCRdb independently ran MiXCR on the multiplex PCR reads; one entry per CDR3 protein. The sample yields over 350,000 distinct CDR3 sequences, 14% seen once. Regarding time point: newly diagnosed GD, antithyroid drugs for less than 3 months. The TCR library was made from RNA that had been extracted from PBMCs in TRIzol. A further study also used this sample, focusing on T cells in Graves' hyperthyroidism and ophthalmopathy. Per that study: The TCR CDR3 was amplified in a first-round RT-PCR using the HTBI primer set.

The sample here was peripheral blood mononuclear cells (PBMCs), taken at new diagnosis, from a patient treated with antithyroid drugs. The sequence was obtained from a woman in her forties or fifties with Graves disease.

In nucleotides, the CDR3 is TGTGCCTGGAGACAAACAGGGCTGCGATCCTACGAGCAGTACTTC. Protein: CAWRQTGLRSYEQYF. The chain has TRBV30 and TRBJ2-7, with a tentative D call TRBD1 (6 bases). Trimming removed 3 bases at V and 1 base at J, with 16 bases between. Germline lookup yields CDR1 GTSNPN and CDR2 SVGIG (reference sequence). The CDR3 is made up of 15 amino acids. Drawing the rest from reference TRBV30 and TRBJ2-7, the complete variable domain is SQTIHQWPATLVQPVGSPLSLECTVEGTSNPNLYWYRQAAGRGLQLLFYSVGIGQISSEVPQNLSASRPQDRQFILSSKKLLLSDSGFYLCAWRQTGLRSYEQYFGPGTRLTVT.